This T cell receptor beta chain was recorded in a study of regulatory T cells in long-lasting Graves disease. Building of the TCR beta libraries involved iRepertoire HTBI primers and Arm-PCR of CDR3 regions. TCRdb called the multiplex PCR reads again in MiXCR, with one record for every CDR3 protein. The sample carries 300,000 to 450,000 distinct CDR3 sequences, less than 20% recorded once. Sample time point: newly diagnosed GD, antithyroid drugs for less than 3 months. Scientists built the TCR library using RNA that was extracted from PBMCs. Study observations and caveats: The study found persistent patients shared more public clonotypes (2,741) than new patients (nearly 1,000).

This clonotype was observed many times. The antigen is unknown. The germline V gene has CDR1 DFQATT and CDR2 SNEGSKA (reference sequence). The V and J ends lost 7 bases and 0 bases respectively, with 11 bases between them. This CDR3 is 13 amino acids long. The specimen was peripheral blood mononuclear cells (PBMCs), collected at new diagnosis, from a patient treated with antithyroid drugs. The rearrangement joins TRBV20-1 to TRBJ2-3; D gene uncertain. The clonotype was recovered from a female donor with Graves disease. Here the CDR3 reads CSGLLFSTDTQYF. Here the CDR3 DNA reads TGCAGTGGACTCCTCTTTAGCACAGATACGCAGTATTTT.